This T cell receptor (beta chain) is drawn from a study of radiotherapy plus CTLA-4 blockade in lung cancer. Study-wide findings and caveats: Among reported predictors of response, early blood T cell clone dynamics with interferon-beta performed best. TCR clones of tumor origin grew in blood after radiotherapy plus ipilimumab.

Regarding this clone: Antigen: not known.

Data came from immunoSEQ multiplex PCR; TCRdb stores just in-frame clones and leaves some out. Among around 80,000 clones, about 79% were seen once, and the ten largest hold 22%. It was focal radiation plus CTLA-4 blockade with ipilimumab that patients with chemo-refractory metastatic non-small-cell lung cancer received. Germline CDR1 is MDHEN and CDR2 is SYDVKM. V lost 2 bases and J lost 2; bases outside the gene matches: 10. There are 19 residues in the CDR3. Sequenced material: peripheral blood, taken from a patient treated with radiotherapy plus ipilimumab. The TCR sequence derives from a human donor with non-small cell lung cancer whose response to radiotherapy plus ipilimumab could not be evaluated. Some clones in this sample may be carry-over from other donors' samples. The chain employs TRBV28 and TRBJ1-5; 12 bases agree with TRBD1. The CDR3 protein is CASSLRDRGPPIGNQPQHF. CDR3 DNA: TGTGCCAGCAGTTTAAGGGACAGGGGGCCCCCCATCGGCAATCAGCCCCAGCATTTT.